Following are 18 T cell receptor beta chains from one sample sequenced in a study of blood T cells in healthy people across ages. Through a sample-barcoded 5' primer and a J-beta primer mix, a second PCR was run for roughly 7 to 12 cycles. Via MiXCR, TCRdb re-called the 5' RACE reads, giving one row per CDR3 protein. The sample contains about a million distinct CDR3 sequences, roughly two fifths of which appear only once. Source material: blood. The receptors derive from a man between 18 and 35 years old in good health.

This rearrangement joins TRBV29-1 to TRBJ1-2; D might be TRBD1 (6 bases). Germline lookup yields CDR1 SQVTM and CDR2 ANQGSEA. V lost 6 bases and J 4 bases, leaving 18 bases between the germline ends. The CDR3 has 14 amino acids. The DNA of the CDR3 is TGCAGCGTCCGCGACAGGTTGGTCGGCTATGGCTACACCTTC. This gives the protein CSVRDRLVGYGYTF.

The rearrangement links TRBV2 to TRBJ2-2; D might be TRBD2 (5 bases). The germline V and J ends were trimmed by 6 bases and 4 bases, with 15 bases remaining between them. Germline V gene data show CDR1 as SNHLY and CDR2 as FYNNEI. The CDR3 has 15 amino acids. The CDR3 reads CASSPPGVGTGELFF. The CDR3 DNA reads TGTGCCAGCAGCCCACCCGGGGTCGGCACCGGGGAGCTGTTTTTT.

The rearrangement links TRBV15 to TRBJ2-2; D gene unclear. Germline V gene sequence: CDR1 LNHNV, CDR2 YYDKDF (reference sequence). The CDR3 length is 17 residues. Deletions cut 4 bases from V and 0 bases from J, with 15 bases between. This CDR3 is CATSTYSSGSNTGELFF. The CDR3 nucleotides are TGTGCCACCAGCACCTACAGCAGTGGGTCGAACACCGGGGAGCTGTTTTTT.

This rearrangement joins TRBV4-3 to TRBJ2-3; unclear D gene. This CDR3 comprises 15 residues. CDR1 is LGHNA, CDR2 YSLEER, per germline. Trimming took off 0 bases at V and 2 bases at J, with 9 bases between the two ends. CDR3 sequence: CASSQESGYTDTQYF. Written as DNA, the CDR3 is TGCGCCAGCAGCCAAGAATCTGGGTACACAGATACGCAGTATTTT.

V usage is TRBV6-5 and J usage is TRBJ1-1; unclear D gene. Per the germline V gene, CDR1 is MNHEY and CDR2 is SVGAGI. The V and J ends lost 4 bases and 6 bases respectively, with 6 bases between them. The CDR3 spans 11 residues. CDR3 region: CASSSYAEAFF. The DNA of the CDR3 is TGTGCCAGCAGTTCCTACGCTGAAGCTTTCTTT.

The table lists this clonotype with a count of one. The V call is TRBV6-5, the J call TRBJ1-2, with TRBD1 as a possible D gene (5 bases). The CDR3 contains 17 residues. Germline CDR1 and CDR2: MNHEY and SVGAGI. With 0 bases removed from V and 2 bases from J, the gap between germline ends came to 16 bases. CDR3 amino acids: CASSYSPWGTANYGYTF. CDR3 nucleotide sequence: TGTGCCAGCAGTTACTCACCCTGGGGGACCGCCAACTATGGCTACACCTTC.

The CDR3 region has the DNA TGCGCCAGCAGTTTCCAGGGTCAAGCTTTCTTT. Its translation is CASSFQGQAFF. The chain couples TRBV5-1 to TRBJ1-1, with D possibly TRBD1 on 5 matching bases. V lost 5 bases and J lost 9, with 11 bases in between. From germline, CDR1 is SGHRS and CDR2 YFSETQ. The CDR3 is 11 residues long.

V gene TRBV12-3 or TRBV12-4 combines with J gene TRBJ1-1; no clear D. The CDR3 loop spans 14 amino acids. V dropped 7 bases and J dropped 3 bases, with 15 bases sitting between them. The DNA for the CDR3 is TGTGCCAGCATCCCCAACGGCCGTCACACTGAAGCTTTCTTT. Its translation is CASIPNGRHTEAFF.

The chain combines TRBV20-1 with TRBJ2-3, with D possibly being TRBD2 (6 bases). Germline lookup yields CDR1 DFQATT and CDR2 SNEGSKA (reference sequence). The CDR3 runs to 13 residues. Trimming took 4 bases from V and 2 from J, leaving 10 bases between them. DNA of the CDR3: TGCAGTGCTATCGGCGGGGTCACAGATACGCAGTATTTT. Translation: CSAIGGVTDTQYF.

The V call is TRBV7-9, the J call TRBJ1-2, with D perhaps matching TRBD1 (6 bases). CDR1 and CDR2 from the germline V gene are SEHNR and FQNEAQ (reference sequence). The CDR3 runs 16 residues. The V and J ends lost 4 bases and 2 bases respectively, with 17 bases between them. The CDR3 DNA reads TGTGCCAGCAGCTCCATCACAGGGCTAGGGAACTATGGCTACACCTTC. Its translation is CASSSITGLGNYGYTF.

This clonotype was seen a handful of times. This chain joins TRBV2 and TRBJ2-3; tentatively, D is TRBD2 (5 bases). Per germline, CDR1 SNHLY and CDR2 FYNNEI. Trimming took off 6 bases at V and 4 bases at J, with 17 bases between the two ends. The CDR3 is 15 amino acids. The CDR3 nucleotides read TGTGCCAGCAGCCCCACTAGAGGGAGCGCAGATACGCAGTATTTT. This gives the protein CASSPTRGSADTQYF.

This chain joins TRBV14 and TRBJ2-2; the D is unclear. V lost 7 bases and J 5 bases, leaving 11 bases between the germline ends. CDR1 is SGHDN and CDR2 is FVKESK in the germline V gene. The CDR3 contains 13 residues. CDR3 amino acids: CASTWDLTGELFF. The CDR3 DNA sequence: TGTGCCAGCACCTGGGATTTAACCGGGGAGCTGTTTTTT.

The chain recombines TRBV19 with TRBJ2-3; 8 bases match TRBD2. The V and J ends lost 6 bases and 7 bases, in that order; junction bases with no gene match: 12. Germline values: CDR1 LNHDA, CDR2 SQIVND (reference sequence). CDR3 length: 15 residues. Here the CDR3 reads CASRDIPGGPNTQYF. The CDR3 region has the DNA TGTGCCAGTAGGGATATACCGGGGGGGCCGAATACGCAGTATTTT.

The CDR3 region is CASSRSGTGGSIYGYTF. The DNA of the CDR3 is TGTGCCAGCAGCCGAAGCGGGACAGGCGGGTCCATCTATGGCTACACCTTC. The chain joins TRBV7-2 to TRBJ1-2, with 8 bases that match TRBD1. Germline-derived CDR1 and CDR2 are SGHTA and FQGNSA. The CDR3 is 17 residues long. The trim removed 5 bases at V and 4 bases at J, leaving 15 bases unmatched.

This clonotype has just a few counts. The genes are TRBV25-1 and TRBJ1-2; 7 bases are shared with TRBD1. The V and J ends lost 6 bases and 4 bases, in that order; junction bases with no gene match: 14. CDR3 length: 16 residues. Per germline, CDR1 MGHDK and CDR2 SYGVNS. CDR3 bases: TGTGCCAGCAGCCCAGGGGGACAGACCTCCTCCTATGGCTACACCTTC. Its protein is CASSPGGQTSSYGYTF.

This clonotype was recorded a few times. The chain carries TRBV6-2 or TRBV6-3 and TRBJ2-1, with 7 bases identical to TRBD1. V gave up 2 bases and J gave up 6 bases; unmatched junction bases: 10. In germline, CDR1 is MNHEY, CDR2 SVGEGT. The CDR3 is 16 amino acids. The CDR3 spells CASSYRPGQNINEQFF. Written as DNA, the CDR3 is TGTGCCAGCAGTTACCGCCCGGGACAGAATATCAATGAGCAGTTCTTC.

The rearrangement uses TRBV2 and TRBJ2-3; possibly TRBD2 for D (6 bases). Per the germline V gene, CDR1 is SNHLY and CDR2 is FYNNEI. The V end was cut by 10 bases, the J end by 2 bases, with 19 bases between. The CDR3 runs 15 residues. The CDR3 nucleotides read TGTGCCACCTTAAGGAGGAGGGCCTCCACAGATACGCAGTATTTT. It yields the protein CATLRRRASTDTQYF. Looking up the rest from reference TRBV2 and TRBJ2-3 gives the full variable domain: EPEVTQTPSHQVTQMGQEVILRCVPISNHLYFYWYRQILGQKVEFLVSFYNNEISEKSEIFDDQFSVERPDGSNFTLKIRSTKLEDSAMYFCATLRRRASTDTQYFGPGTRLTVL.

This sequence joins TRBV27 and TRBJ2-2, with D possibly matching TRBD1 (6 bases). CDR3 length: 15 amino acids. Germline lookup yields CDR1 MNHEY and CDR2 SMNVEV (reference sequence). V lost 8 bases and J lost 5, with 18 bases in between. The CDR3 bases are TGTGCCAGCCGTCCCCATCCTACAGGGACCGGGGAGCTGTTTTTT. Residues: CASRPHPTGTGELFF.